In its sample, the clone carrying this T cell receptor (beta chain) was seen a few times. The antigen is undetermined. Together with a sample-barcoded 5' primer, a J-beta primer mix was included in a second PCR lasting about 7 to 12 cycles. Each cDNA molecule received a tag from a template-switch adaptor that had 12 random nucleotides. MiXCR was run by TCRdb on the 5' RACE reads, yielding one entry per CDR3 protein. The repertoire has about 1.7 million distinct CDR3 sequences, over 25% of them found once; the top ten carry 6.5% to 8.5%. The data stem from a study of blood T cells in healthy people across ages. Study-wide findings and caveats: A greater number of naive CD4+ cells and higher diversity distinguished long-lived donors from aged donors. The unsorted PBMCs prevented any conclusive comparison of naive versus antigen-experienced cells.

The V and J ends lost 3 bases and 6 bases, in that order; junction bases with no gene match: 7. Germline V CDR1 and CDR2: DFQATT, SNEGSKA (reference sequence). This CDR3 has 13 residues. The clonotype comes from a woman in her twenties or thirties in good health. The sequenced sample was blood. V and J are TRBV20-1 and TRBJ2-5, with 7 bases matching TRBD2. The CDR3 region is CSASPGGFKTQYF. DNA for the CDR3: TGCAGTGCTAGCCCCGGGGGGTTCAAGACCCAGTACTTC.